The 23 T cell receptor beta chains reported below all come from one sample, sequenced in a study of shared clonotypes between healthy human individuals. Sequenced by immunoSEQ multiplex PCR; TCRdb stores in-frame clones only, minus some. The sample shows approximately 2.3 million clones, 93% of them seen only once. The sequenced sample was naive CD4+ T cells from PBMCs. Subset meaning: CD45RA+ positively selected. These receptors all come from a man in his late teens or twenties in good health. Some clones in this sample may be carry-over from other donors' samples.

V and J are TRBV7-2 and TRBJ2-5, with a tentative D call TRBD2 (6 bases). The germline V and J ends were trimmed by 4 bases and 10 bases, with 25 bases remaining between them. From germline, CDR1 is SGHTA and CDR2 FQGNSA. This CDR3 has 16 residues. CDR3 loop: CASSSTAISAGSIQYF. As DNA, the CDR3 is TGTGCCAGCAGCTCTACCGCGATATCTGCCGGGAGTATCCAGTACTTC.

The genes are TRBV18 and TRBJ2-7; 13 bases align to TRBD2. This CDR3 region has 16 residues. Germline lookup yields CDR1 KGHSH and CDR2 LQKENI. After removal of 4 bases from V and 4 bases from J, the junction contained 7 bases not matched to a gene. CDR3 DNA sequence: TGTGCCAGCTCACTTACCGGGACTAGCGGGACATACGAGCAGTACTTC. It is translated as CASSLTGTSGTYEQYF.

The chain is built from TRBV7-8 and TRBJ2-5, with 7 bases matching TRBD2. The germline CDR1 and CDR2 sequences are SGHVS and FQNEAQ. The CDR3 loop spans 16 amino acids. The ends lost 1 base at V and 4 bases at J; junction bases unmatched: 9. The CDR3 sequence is CASSLVLAGRGETQYF. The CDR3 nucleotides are TGTGCCAGCAGCTTAGTGTTGGCAGGGAGGGGAGAGACCCAGTACTTC. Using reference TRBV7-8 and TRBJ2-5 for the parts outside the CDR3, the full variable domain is GAGVSQSPRYKVAKRGQDVALRCDPISGHVSLFWYQQALGQGPEFLTYFQNEAQLDKSGLPSDRFFAERPEGSVSTLKIQRTQQEDSAVYLCASSLVLAGRGETQYFGPGTRLLVL.

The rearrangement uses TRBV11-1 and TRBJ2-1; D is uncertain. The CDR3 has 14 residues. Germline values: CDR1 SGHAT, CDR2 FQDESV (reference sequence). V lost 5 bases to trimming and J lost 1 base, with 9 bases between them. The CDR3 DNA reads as TGTGCCAGCAGCAAGGCAGGATCCTACAATGAGCAGTTCTTC. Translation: CASSKAGSYNEQFF. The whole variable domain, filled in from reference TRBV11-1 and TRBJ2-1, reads EAEVAQSPRYKITEKSQAVAFWCDPISGHATLYWYRQILGQGPELLVQFQDESVVDDSQLPKDRFSAERLKGVDSTLKIQPAELGDSAMYLCASSKAGSYNEQFFGPGTRLTVL.

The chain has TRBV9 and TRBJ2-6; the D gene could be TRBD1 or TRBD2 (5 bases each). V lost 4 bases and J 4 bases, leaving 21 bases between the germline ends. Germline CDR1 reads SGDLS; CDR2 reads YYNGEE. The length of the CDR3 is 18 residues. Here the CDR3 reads CASSPSPGPSAGANVLTF. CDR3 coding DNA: TGTGCCAGCAGCCCATCCCCGGGACCGTCGGCAGGGGCCAACGTCCTGACTTTC.

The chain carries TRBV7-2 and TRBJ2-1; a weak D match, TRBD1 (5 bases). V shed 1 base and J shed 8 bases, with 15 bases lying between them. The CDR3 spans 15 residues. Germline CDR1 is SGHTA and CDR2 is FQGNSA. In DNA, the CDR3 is TGTGCCAGCAGCTTAGGTCCACCAGGGCACCATGAGCAGTTCTTC. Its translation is CASSLGPPGHHEQFF.

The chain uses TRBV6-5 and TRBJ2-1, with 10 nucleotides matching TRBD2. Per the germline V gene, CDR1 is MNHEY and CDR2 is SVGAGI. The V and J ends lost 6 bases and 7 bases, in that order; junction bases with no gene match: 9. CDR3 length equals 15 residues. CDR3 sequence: CASSRGLAGVNEQFF. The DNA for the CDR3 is TGTGCCAGCAGCCGGGGGCTAGCGGGAGTTAATGAGCAGTTCTTC.

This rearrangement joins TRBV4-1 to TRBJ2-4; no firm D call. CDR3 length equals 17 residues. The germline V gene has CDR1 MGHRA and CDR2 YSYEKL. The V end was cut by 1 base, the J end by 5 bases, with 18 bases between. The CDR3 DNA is TGCGCCAGCAGCCAAGTAAGGGCCTCCCCTCGTGAAAACATTCAGTACTTC. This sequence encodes CASSQVRASPRENIQYF.

CDR3 in amino acids: CASRWTTPTDTQYF. CDR3 coding DNA: TGCGCCAGCAGGTGGACTACCCCCACAGATACGCAGTATTTT. The gene calls are TRBV5-1 and TRBJ2-3; weak D call: TRBD2 (6 bases). The CDR3 sequence is 14 residues long. Germline V gene lookup returns CDR1 SGHRS and CDR2 YFSETQ. Trimming shortened V by 5 bases and J by 2 bases, and 12 bases separated the two germline ends.

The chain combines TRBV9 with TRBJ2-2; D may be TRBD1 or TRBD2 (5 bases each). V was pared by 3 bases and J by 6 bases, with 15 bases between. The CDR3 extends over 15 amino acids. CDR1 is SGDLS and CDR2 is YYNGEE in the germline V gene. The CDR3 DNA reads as TGTGCCAGCAGCGCTGGGACGTTCGGATCCGGGGAGCTGTTTTTT. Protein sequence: CASSAGTFGSGELFF.

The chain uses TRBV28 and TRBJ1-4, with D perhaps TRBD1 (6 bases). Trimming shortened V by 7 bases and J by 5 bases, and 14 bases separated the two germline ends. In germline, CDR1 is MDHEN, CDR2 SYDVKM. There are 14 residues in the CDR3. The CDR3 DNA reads TGTGCCAGCAACCTCTTGGGGGGCAATGAAAAACTGTTTTTT. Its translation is CASNLLGGNEKLFF.

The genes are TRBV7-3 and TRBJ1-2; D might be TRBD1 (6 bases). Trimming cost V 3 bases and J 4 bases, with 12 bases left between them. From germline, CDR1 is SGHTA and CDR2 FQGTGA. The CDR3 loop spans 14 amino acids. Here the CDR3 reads CASSLAGRGYGYTF. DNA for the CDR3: TGTGCCAGCAGCTTGGCCGGCAGGGGCTATGGCTACACCTTC.

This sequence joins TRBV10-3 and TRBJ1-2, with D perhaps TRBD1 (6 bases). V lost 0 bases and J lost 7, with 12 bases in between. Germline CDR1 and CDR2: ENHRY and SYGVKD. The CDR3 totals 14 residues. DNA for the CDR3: TGTGCCATCAGTGAGTCACAGGGCCCTGGTGGCTACACCTTC. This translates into CAISESQGPGGYTF.

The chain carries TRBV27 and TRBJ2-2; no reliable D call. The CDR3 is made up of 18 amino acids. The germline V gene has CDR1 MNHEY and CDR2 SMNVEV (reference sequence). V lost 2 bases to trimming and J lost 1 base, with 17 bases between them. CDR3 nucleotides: TGTGCCAGCAGTTTAAGGCCTTTGAATCTCGGGAACACCGGGGAGCTGTTTTTT. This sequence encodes CASSLRPLNLGNTGELFF.

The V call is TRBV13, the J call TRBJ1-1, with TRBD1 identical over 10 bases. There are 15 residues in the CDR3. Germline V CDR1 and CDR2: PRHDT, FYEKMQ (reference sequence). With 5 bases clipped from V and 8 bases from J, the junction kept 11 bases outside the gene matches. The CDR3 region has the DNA TGTGCCAGCAGCAACCCCCGCGGGACAGGGGAGGAAGCTTTCTTT. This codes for CASSNPRGTGEEAFF.

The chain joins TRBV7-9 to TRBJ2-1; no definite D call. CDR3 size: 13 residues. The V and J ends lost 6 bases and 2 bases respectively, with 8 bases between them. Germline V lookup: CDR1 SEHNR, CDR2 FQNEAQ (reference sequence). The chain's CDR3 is CASSPIAYNEQFF. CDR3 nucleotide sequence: TGTGCCAGCAGTCCCATAGCCTACAATGAGCAGTTCTTC.

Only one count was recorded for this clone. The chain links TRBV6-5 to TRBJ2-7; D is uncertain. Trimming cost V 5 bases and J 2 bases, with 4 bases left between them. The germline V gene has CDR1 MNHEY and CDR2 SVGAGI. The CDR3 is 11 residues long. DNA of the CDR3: TGTGCCAGCAGTACCACCTACGAGCAGTACTTC. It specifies CASSTTYEQYF.

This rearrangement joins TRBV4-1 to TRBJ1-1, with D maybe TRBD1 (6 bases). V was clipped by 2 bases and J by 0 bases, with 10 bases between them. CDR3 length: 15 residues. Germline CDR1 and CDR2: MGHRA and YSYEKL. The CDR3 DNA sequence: TGCGCCAGCAGCCAACTACAGGGTATGAACACTGAAGCTTTCTTT. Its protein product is CASSQLQGMNTEAFF.

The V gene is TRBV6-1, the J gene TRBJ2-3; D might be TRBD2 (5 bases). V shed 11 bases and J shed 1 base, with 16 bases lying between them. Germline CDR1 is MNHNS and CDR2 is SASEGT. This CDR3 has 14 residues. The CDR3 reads CAAGGPEGTDTQYF. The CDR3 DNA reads TGTGCCGCGGGCGGGCCTGAGGGCACAGATACGCAGTATTTT.

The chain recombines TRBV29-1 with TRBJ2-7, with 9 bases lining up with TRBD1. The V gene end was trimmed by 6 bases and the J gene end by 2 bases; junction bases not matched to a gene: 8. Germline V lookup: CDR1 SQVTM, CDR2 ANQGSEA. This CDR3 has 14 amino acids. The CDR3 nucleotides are TGCAGCGTAGCCTCGGGACAGGGCGCCTACGAGCAGTACTTC. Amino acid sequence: CSVASGQGAYEQYF.

In nucleotides, the CDR3 is TGTGCCAGCAGCTTGGAGGGGCTAGCGGGAGACGATGAGCAGTTCTTC. Translating it yields CASSLEGLAGDDEQFF. The gene calls are TRBV5-4 and TRBJ2-1, with 10 bases matching TRBD2. This CDR3 is built from 16 residues. Germline values: CDR1 SGHNT, CDR2 YYREEE (reference sequence). With V trimmed by 0 bases and J by 8 bases, 8 bases remained unmatched.

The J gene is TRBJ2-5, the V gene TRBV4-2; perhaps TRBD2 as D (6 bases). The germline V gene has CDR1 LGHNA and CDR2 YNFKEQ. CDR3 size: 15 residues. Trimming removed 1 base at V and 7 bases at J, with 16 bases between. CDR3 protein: CASSQGSSDRTTQYF. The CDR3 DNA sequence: TGTGCCAGCAGCCAAGGGTCTAGCGACCGTACGACCCAGTACTTC.

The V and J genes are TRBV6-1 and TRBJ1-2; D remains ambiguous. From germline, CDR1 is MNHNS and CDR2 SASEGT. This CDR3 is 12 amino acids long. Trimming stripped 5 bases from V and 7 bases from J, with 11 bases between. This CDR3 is CASSPRFFGYTF. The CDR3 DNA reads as TGTGCCAGCAGTCCGAGGTTCTTTGGCTACACCTTC.